This T cell receptor (beta chain) was recovered during a study of T cells in localized non-small cell lung cancer. General study findings and limits: Longer overall survival was seen with higher T cell density measured in blood. Because sequencing included only one region (of the tumor), heterogeneity remains possible.

V lost 5 bases to trimming and J lost 10 bases; unmatched junction nucleotides: 11. CDR1 and CDR2 (germline): MNHEY, SVGAGI. This CDR3 is 15 amino acids long. Details on this clone: Its antigen is as yet unknown.

Libraries were prepared by immunoSEQ multiplex PCR; TCRdb keeps only in-frame clonotypes and omits some of them. The sample carries around 33,000 clones, roughly 90% recorded once. The source was peripheral blood, collected before any cancer treatment. This sequence was found in a female donor older than 55 with stage I lung adenocarcinoma. V gene TRBV6-5 combines with J gene TRBJ1-6, with 7 bases fitting TRBD1. In nucleotides, the CDR3 is TGTGCCAGCAGTACCGCTGAAGGGGGCCGGTCACCCCTCCACTTT. This encodes CASSTAEGGRSPLHF.